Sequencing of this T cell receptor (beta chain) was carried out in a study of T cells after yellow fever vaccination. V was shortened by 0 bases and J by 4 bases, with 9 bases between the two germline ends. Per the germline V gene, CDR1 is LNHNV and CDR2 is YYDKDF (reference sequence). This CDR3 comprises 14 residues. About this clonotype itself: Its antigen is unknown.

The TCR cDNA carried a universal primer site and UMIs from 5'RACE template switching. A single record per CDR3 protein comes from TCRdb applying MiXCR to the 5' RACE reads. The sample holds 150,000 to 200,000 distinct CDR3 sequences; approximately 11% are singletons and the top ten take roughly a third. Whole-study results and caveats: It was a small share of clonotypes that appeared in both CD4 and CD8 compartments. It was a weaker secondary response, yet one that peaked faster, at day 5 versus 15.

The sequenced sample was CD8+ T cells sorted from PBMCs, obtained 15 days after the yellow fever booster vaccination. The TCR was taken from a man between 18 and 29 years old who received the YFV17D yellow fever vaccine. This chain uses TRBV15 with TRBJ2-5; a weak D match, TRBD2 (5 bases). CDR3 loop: CATSREGGIETQYF. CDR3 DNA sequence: TGTGCCACCAGCAGAGAAGGAGGAATAGAGACCCAGTACTTC. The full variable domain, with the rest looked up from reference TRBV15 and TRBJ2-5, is DAMVIQNPRYQVTQFGKPVTLSCSQTLNHNVMYWYQQKSSQAPKLLFHYYDKDFNNEADTPDNFQSRRPNTSFCFLDIRSPGLGDTAMYLCATSREGGIETQYFGPGTRLLVL.